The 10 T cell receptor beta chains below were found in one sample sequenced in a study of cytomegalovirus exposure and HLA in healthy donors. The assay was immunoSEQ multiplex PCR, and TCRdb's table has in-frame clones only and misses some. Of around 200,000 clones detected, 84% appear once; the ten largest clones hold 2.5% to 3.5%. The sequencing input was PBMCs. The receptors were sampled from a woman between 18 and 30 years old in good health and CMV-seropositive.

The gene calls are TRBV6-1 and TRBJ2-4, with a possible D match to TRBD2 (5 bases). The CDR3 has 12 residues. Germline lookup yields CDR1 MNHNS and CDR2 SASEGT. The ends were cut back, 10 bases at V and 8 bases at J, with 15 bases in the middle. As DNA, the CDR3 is TGTGCCACTATCCCAACCGGGGACATTCAGTACTTC. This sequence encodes CATIPTGDIQYF.

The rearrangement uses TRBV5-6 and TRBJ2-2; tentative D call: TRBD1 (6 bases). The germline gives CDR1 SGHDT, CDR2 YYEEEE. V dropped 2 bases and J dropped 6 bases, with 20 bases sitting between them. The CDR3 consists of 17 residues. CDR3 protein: CASSFDGLRGWAGELFF. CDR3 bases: TGTGCCAGCAGCTTTGACGGACTCAGGGGTTGGGCCGGGGAGCTGTTTTTT.

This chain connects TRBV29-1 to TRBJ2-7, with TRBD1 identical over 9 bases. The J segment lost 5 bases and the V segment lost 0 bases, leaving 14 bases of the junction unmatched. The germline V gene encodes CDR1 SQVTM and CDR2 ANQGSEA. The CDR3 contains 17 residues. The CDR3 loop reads CSVEDRSWGQGINEQYF. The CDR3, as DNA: TGCAGCGTTGAAGATAGGTCGTGGGGACAGGGAATCAACGAGCAGTACTTC.

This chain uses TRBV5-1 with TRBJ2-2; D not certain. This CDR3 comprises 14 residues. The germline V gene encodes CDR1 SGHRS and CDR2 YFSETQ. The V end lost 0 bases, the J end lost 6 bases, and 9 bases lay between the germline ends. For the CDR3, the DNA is TGCGCCAGCAGCTTGGCAGTATCCCCCGGGGAGCTGTTTTTT. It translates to CASSLAVSPGELFF.

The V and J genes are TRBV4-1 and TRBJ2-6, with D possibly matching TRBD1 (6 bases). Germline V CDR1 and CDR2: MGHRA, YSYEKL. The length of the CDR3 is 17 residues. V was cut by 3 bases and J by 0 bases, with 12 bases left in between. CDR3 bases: TGCGCCAGCAGCCAGACCACGGACAGCTCTGGGGCCAACGTCCTGACTTTC. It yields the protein CASSQTTDSSGANVLTF.

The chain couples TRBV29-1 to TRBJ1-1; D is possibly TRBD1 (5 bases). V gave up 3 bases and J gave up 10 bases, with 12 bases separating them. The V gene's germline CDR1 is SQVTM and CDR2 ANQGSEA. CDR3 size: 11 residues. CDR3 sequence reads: CSVDREGRAFF. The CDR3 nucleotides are TGCAGCGTTGACAGGGAGGGAAGAGCTTTCTTT.

The CDR3 loop reads CASSFTPGNNSPLHF. Here the CDR3 DNA reads TGCGCCAGCAGCTTTACACCGGGAAATAATTCACCCCTCCACTTT. The V gene is TRBV5-1, the J gene TRBJ1-6; D is undetermined. V was shortened by 2 bases and J by 5 bases, with 11 bases between the two germline ends. Germline lookup yields CDR1 SGHRS and CDR2 YFSETQ. The CDR3 has 15 amino acids. The whole variable domain, filled in from reference TRBV5-1 and TRBJ1-6, reads KAGVTQTPRYLIKTRGQQVTLSCSPISGHRSVSWYQQTPGQGLQFLFEYFSETQRNKGNFPGRFSGRQFSNSRSEMNVSTLELGDSALYLCASSFTPGNNSPLHFGNGTRLTVT.

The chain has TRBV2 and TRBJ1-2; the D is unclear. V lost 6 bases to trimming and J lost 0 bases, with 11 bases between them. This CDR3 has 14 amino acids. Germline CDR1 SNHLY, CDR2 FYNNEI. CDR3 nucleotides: TGTGCCAGCAGGCTCGCGGGCTCTAACTATGGCTACACCTTC. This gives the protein CASRLAGSNYGYTF.

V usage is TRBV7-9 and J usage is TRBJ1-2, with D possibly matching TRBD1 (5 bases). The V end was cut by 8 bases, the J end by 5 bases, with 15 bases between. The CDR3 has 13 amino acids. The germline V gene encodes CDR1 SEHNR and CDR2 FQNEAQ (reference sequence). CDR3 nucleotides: TGTGCCAGCCCCGATCTGGAGGGGTATGGCTACACCTTC. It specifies CASPDLEGYGYTF. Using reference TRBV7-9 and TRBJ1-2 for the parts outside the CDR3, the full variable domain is DTGVSQNPRHKITKRGQNVTFRCDPISEHNRLYWYRQTLGQGPEFLTYFQNEAQLEKSRLLSDRFSAERPKGSFSTLEIQRTEQGDSAMYLCASPDLEGYGYTFGSGTRLTVV.

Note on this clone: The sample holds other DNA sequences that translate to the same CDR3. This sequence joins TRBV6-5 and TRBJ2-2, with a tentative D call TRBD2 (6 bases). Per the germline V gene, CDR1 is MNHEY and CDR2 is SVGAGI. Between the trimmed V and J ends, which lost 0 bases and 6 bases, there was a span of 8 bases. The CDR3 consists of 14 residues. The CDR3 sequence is CASSYSGGSGELFF. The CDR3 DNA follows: TGTGCCAGCAGTTACTCAGGAGGGTCCGGGGAGCTGTTTTTT.